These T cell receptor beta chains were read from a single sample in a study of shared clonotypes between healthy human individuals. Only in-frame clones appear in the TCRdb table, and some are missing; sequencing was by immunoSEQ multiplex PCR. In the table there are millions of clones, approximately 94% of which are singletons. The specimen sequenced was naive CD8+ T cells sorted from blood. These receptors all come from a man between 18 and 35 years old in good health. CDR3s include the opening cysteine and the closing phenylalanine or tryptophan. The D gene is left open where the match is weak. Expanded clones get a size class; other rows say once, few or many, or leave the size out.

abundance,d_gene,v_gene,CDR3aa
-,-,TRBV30,CAWSADTYNEQFF
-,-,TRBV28,CASTVRTGTEAFF
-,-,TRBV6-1,CASSERAPYEQYF
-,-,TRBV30,CAAGLRGGAGEQYF
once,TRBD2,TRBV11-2,CASSLVPRASGRKADTQYF
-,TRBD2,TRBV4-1,CASSQDELAGAEQFF
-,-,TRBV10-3,CAISESQLSSYNEQFF
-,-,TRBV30,CAWSGSGYTF
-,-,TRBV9,CASSVEWNEQFF
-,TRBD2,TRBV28,CASRFPGGGANWEDTQYF
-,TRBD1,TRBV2,CASMEGAGGNSPLHF
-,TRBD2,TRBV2,CASSSGLAANTGELFF
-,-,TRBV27,CASPGAEHKPQHF
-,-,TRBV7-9,CASSLDVFTLHF
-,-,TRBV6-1,CASSEFQGYNEQFF
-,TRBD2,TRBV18,CASSPNPGTAGAYEQYF
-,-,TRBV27,CASSLWGTRTSEQFF
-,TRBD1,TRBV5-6,CASSLDRGALQYF
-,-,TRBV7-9,CASSLALAGRSYEQYF
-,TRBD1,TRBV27,CASRDRQGFNQPQHF
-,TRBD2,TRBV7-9,CASSLGPPGTSGGSKEQFF
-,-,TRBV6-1,CASSERAGDYEQYF
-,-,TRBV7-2,CASSPSGPGELFF
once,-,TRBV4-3,CASSHPGSTDTQYF
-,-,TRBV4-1,CASSQSVVDNYGYTF
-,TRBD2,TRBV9,CASSPHQSTSGLTDTQYF
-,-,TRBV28,CASSFGGQGEQYF
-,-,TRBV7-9,CASSHPEGMSSYNEQFF
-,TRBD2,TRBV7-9,CASRGGLAEVYEQYF
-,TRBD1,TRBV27,CASSPGTGGYEQYF
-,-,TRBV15,CATSSGTASYEQYF
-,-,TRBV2,CASTGQTYEQYF
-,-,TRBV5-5,CASSWDSGSTEAFF
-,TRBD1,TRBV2,CASRQGLDYGYTF
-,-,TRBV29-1,CSVSGSSYNEQFF
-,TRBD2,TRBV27,CASSPYPRGLAYNEQFF
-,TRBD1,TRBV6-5,CASSSTGGTYNEQFF
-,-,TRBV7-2,CASSPPGLAYEQYF